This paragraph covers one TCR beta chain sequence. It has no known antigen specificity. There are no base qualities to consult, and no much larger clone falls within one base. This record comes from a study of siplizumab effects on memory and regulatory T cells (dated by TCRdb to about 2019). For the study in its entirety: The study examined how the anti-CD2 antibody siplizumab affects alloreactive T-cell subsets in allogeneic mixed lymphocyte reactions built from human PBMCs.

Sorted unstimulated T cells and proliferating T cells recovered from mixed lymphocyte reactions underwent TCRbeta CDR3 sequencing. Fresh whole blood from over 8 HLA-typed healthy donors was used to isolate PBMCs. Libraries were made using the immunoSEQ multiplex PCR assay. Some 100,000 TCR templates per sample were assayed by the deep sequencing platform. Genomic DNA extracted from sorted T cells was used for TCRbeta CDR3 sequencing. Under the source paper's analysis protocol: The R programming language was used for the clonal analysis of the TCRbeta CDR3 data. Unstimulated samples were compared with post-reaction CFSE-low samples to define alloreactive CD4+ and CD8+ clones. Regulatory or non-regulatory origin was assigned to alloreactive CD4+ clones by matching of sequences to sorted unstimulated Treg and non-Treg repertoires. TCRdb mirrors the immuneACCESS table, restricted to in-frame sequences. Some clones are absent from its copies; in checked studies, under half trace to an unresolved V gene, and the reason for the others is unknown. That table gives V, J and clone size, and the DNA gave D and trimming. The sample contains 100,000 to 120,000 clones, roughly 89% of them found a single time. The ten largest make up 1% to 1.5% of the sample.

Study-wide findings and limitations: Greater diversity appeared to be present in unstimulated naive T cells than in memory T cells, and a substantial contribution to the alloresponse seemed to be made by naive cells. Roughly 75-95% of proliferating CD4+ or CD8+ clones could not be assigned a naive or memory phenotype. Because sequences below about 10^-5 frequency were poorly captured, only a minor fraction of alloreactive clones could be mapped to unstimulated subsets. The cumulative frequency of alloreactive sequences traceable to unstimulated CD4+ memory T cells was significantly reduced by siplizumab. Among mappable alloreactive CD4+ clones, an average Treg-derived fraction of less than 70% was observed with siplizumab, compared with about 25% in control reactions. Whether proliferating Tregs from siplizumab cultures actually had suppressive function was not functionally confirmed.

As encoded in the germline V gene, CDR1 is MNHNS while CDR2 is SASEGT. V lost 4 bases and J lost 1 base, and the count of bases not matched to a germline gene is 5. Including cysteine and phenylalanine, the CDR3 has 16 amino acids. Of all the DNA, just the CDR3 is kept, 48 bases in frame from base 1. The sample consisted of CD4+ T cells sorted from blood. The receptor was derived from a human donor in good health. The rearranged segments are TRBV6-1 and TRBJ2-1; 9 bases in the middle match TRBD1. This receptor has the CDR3 CASSVQGASSYNEQFF. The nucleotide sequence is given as TGTGCCAGCAGTGTACAGGGGGCGAGTTCCTACAATGAGCAGTTCTTC.